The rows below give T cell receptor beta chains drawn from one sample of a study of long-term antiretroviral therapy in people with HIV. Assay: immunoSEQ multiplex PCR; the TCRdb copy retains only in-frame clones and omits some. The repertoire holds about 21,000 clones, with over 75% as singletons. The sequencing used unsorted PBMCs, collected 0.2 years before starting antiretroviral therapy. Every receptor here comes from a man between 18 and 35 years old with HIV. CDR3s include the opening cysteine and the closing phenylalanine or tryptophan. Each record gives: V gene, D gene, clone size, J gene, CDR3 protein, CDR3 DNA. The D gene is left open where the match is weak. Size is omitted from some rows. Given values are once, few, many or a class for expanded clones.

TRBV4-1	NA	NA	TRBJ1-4	CASSQDNSVEEKLFF	TGCGCCAGCAGCCAAGACAACAGCGTAGAAGAAAAACTGTTTTTT
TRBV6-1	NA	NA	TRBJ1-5	CASREGGAKNQPQHF	TGTGCCAGCAGGGAAGGGGGTGCCAAGAATCAGCCCCAGCATTTT
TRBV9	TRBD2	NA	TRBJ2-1	CASSPLDGGRGSYNEQFF	TGTGCCAGCAGCCCTCTGGATGGCGGGAGAGGCTCCTACAATGAGCAGTTCTTC
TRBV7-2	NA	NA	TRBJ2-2	CASSEILGGELFF	TGTGCCAGCAGCGAAATACTGGGCGGGGAGCTGTTTTTT
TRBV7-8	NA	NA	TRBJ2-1	CASSLRESSYNEQFF	TGTGCCAGCAGCTTACGGGAGAGCTCCTACAATGAGCAGTTCTTC
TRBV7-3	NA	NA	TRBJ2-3	CASSPPGDTQYF	TGTGCCAGCAGCCCCCCGGGAGATACGCAGTATTTT
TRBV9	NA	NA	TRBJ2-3	CASTNPSGSFTDTQYF	TGTGCCAGCACCAACCCCTCGGGCAGCTTCACAGATACGCAGTATTTT
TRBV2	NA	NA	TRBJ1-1	CASSVDRTNTEAFF	TGTGCCAGCAGTGTTGACAGGACGAACACTGAAGCTTTCTTT
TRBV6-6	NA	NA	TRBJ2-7	CASSYVPTYEQYF	TGTGCCAGCAGTTACGTGCCTACCTACGAGCAGTACTTC
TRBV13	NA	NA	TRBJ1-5	CASSVRGGNQPQHF	TGTGCCAGCAGCGTCAGGGGTGGCAATCAGCCCCAGCATTTT
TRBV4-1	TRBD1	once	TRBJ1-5	CASSQPRDRHQPQHF	TGCGCCAGCAGCCAACCCCGGGACAGACATCAGCCCCAGCATTTT
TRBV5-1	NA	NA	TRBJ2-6	CASSSEGTGANVLTF	TGCGCCAGCAGCTCGGAGGGGACTGGGGCCAACGTCCTGACTTTC